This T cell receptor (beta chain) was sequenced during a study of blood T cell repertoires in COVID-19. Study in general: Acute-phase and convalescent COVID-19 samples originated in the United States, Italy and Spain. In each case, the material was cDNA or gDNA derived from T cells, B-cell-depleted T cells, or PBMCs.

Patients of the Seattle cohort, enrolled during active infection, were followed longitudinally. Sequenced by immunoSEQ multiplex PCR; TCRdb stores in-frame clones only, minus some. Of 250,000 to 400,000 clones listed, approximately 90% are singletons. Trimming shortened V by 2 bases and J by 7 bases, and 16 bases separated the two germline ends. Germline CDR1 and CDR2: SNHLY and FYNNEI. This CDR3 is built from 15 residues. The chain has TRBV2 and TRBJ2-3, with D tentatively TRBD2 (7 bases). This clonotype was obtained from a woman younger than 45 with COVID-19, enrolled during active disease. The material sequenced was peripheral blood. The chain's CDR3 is CASSESGGAPNTQYF. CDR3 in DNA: TGTGCCAGCAGTGAATCTGGGGGGGCGCCCAATACGCAGTATTTT.